This is a list of T cell receptor beta chains from one sample in a study of blood T cells in healthy people across ages. TCRdb re-called the 5' RACE reads through MiXCR, storing one row per CDR3 protein. Among about a million distinct CDR3 sequences listed, just over 50% were seen once. The sequenced sample was blood. These receptors all come from a woman aged 55-69 years in good health. CDR3s include the opening cysteine and the closing phenylalanine or tryptophan. The D gene is left open where the match is weak. Clone size appears in some rows only: once, few, many, or a class for an expanded clone.

clone_size,j_call,d_call,v_call,cdr3_aa,cdr3_nt
-,TRBJ1-6,-,TRBV7-9,CASSREPRDRRSPLHF,TGTGCCAGCAGCCGAGAACCGAGGGATCGGAGGTCACCCCTCCACTTT
-,TRBJ2-3,-,TRBV4-3,CASSQAPADTQYF,TGCGCCAGCTCCCAGGCCCCGGCGGATACGCAGTATTTT
-,TRBJ2-1,TRBD1,TRBV29-1,CSVLTGGGDEQFF,TGCAGCGTCCTGACAGGGGGCGGCGATGAGCAGTTCTTC
few,TRBJ2-3,-,TRBV27,CASTQKVSDTQYF,TGTGCCAGCACCCAAAAGGTCTCAGATACGCAGTATTTT
-,TRBJ2-7,TRBD1,TRBV3-1,CASSLRQGKEQYF,TGTGCCAGCAGCCTACGACAGGGAAAAGAGCAGTACTTC
few,TRBJ2-3,-,TRBV2,CASIIQQATQYF,TGTGCCAGCATTATCCAGCAGGCTACGCAGTATTTT
-,TRBJ2-3,-,TRBV6-2/TRBV6-3,CASSSGQRKAQGTDTQYF,TGTGCCAGCAGTTCGGGGCAGCGGAAGGCTCAGGGCACAGATACGCAGTATTTT
-,TRBJ2-7,-,TRBV7-9,CASSPSLGDEQYF,TGTGCCAGCAGCCCGTCCTTAGGGGACGAGCAGTACTTC
-,TRBJ2-7,-,TRBV5-1,CASSVSEGYEQYF,TGCGCCAGCAGCGTGTCGGAGGGTTACGAGCAGTACTTC
-,TRBJ1-1,TRBD1,TRBV13,CASSLSSRGLASEAFF,TGTGCCAGCAGCCTGTCCTCAAGGGGGCTTGCCTCTGAAGCTTTCTTT
-,TRBJ2-4,-,TRBV27,CASSRSTGSVQNIQYF,TGTGCCAGCAGTCGATCGACAGGATCCGTTCAAAACATTCAGTACTTC
-,TRBJ2-4,-,TRBV27,CASSLAGTNKNIQYF,TGTGCCAGCAGTTTAGCCGGGACCAACAAAAACATTCAGTACTTC
-,TRBJ2-7,-,TRBV28,CASRIGGQPLTGEQYF,TGTGCCAGCAGAATAGGGGGGCAACCCCTTACGGGCGAGCAGTACTTC
-,TRBJ2-1,TRBD1,TRBV4-1,CASSPERGTGYYNEQFF,TGCGCCAGCAGCCCAGAAAGGGGGACAGGATACTACAATGAGCAGTTCTTC
-,TRBJ2-1,TRBD2,TRBV7-8,CASSKTTSGRLWEQFF,TGTGCCAGCAGCAAGACGACTAGCGGGAGATTATGGGAGCAGTTCTTC
-,TRBJ2-1,-,TRBV11-2,CASSLSSAYNEQFF,TGTGCCAGCAGCTTAAGTTCGGCCTACAATGAGCAGTTCTTC
-,TRBJ2-7,-,TRBV13,CACSLGFYEQYF,TGTGCCTGCAGCTTAGGTTTCTACGAGCAGTACTTC
-,TRBJ2-1,TRBD2,TRBV9,CASSPPPGEGSSEQFF,TGTGCCAGCAGCCCGCCGCCCGGGGAGGGTAGTAGTGAGCAGTTCTTC
-,TRBJ2-7,-,TRBV12-3/TRBV12-4,CAGSFGLANEQYF,TGTGCCGGCAGTTTCGGTCTAGCCAACGAGCAGTACTTC
-,TRBJ1-2,-,TRBV7-6,CASSPRGGSNYGYTF,TGTGCCAGCAGTCCTCGGGGAGGCTCTAACTATGGCTACACCTTC
-,TRBJ2-5,TRBD2,TRBV20-1,CSARELAGPRETQYF,TGCAGTGCTAGAGAACTAGCGGGGCCCCGGGAGACCCAGTACTTC